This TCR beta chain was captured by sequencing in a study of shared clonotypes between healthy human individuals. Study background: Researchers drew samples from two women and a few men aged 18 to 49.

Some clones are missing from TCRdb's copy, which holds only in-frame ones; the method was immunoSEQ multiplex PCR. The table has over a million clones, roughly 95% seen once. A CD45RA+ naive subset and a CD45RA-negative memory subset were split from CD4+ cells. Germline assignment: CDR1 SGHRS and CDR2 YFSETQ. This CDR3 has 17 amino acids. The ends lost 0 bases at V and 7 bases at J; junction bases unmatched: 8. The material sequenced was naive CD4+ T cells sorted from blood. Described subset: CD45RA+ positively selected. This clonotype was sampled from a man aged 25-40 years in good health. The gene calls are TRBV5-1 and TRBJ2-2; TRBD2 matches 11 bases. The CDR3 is CASSLEASGRIGGELFF. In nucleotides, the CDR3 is TGCGCCAGCAGCTTGGAGGCTAGCGGGAGGATCGGCGGGGAGCTGTTTTTT.